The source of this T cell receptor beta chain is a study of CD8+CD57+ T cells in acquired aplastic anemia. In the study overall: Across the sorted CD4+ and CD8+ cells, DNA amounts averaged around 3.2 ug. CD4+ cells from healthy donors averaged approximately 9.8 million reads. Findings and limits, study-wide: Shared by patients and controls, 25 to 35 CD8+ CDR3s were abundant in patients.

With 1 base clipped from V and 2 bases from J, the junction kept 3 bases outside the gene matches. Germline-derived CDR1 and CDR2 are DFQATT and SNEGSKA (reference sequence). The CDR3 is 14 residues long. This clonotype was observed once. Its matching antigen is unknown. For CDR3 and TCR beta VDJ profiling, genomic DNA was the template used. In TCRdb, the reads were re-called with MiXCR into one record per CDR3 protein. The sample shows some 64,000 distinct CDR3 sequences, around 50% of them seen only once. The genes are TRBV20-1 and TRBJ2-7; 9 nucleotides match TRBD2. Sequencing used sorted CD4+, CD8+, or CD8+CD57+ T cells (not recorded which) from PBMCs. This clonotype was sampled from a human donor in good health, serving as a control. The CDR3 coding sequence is TGCAGTGCTAGAGTAGCGGGAGCTCCCTACGAGCAGTACTTC. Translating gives CSARVAGAPYEQYF.